This is a list of T cell receptor beta chains from one sample in a study of CD8+CD57+ T cells in acquired aplastic anemia. From the reads, TCRdb called clonotypes with MiXCR, one entry per CDR3 protein. Altogether 150,000 to 200,000 distinct CDR3 sequences are present, about 64% being singletons, with the ten largest covering roughly 50%. Material for sequencing was sorted CD4+, CD8+, or CD8+CD57+ T cells (not recorded which) from PBMCs. All receptors come from a human donor with severe aplastic anemia or a healthy control (not recorded which). Both conserved end residues are part of each CDR3. The order of the fields is J gene, V gene, CDR3 length, clone size, D gene, CDR3 protein, CDR3 DNA. A D gene is named only where the DNA matches it firmly. Part of the rows lack a size; the others show once, few, many or a class for expanded clones.

TRBJ1-5 TRBV10-3 15 - TRBD1 CAISEAGTGNQPQHF TGTGCCATCAGTGAGGCAGGGACAGGCAATCAGCCCCAGCATTTT
TRBJ1-2 TRBV15 18 once TRBD1 CATSRVSGTGAGYYGYTF TGTGCCACCAGCAGAGTGTCAGGGACAGGGGCCGGATACTATGGCTACACCTTC
TRBJ2-5 TRBV24-1 15 - - CATSELGRDQETQYF TGTGCCACCTCCGAGCTTGGGCGGGACCAAGAGACCCAGTACTTC
TRBJ2-7 TRBV15 14 many TRBD1 CATSIRQGGNEQYF TGTGCCACCAGCATCAGACAGGGGGGGAACGAGCAGTACTTC
TRBJ1-1 TRBV12-3/TRBV12-4 13 - - CASNRQDNTEAFF TGTGCCAGCAACCGTCAGGATAACACTGAAGCTTTCTTT
TRBJ2-1 TRBV25-1 17 - TRBD1 CASSVSLGQGWGNEQFF TGTGCCAGCAGTGTATCCCTGGGACAGGGATGGGGCAATGAGCAGTTCTTC
TRBJ1-5 TRBV19 14 - - CASGASYGNQPQHF TGTGCCAGTGGAGCTTCCTACGGAAATCAGCCCCAGCATTTT
TRBJ2-1 TRBV9 12 many - CASSQQSNEQFF TGTGCCAGCAGCCAACAGTCCAATGAGCAGTTCTTC
TRBJ2-1 TRBV11-2 14 - - CASSFRWGSDEQFF TGTGCCAGCAGCTTCCGTTGGGGTTCGGATGAGCAGTTCTTC
TRBJ2-1 TRBV7-2 12 - - CASSLVTLRWFF TGTGCCAGCAGCTTAGTCACTCTAAGGTGGTTCTTC
TRBJ2-7 TRBV29-1 13 - - CSVVGRASYEQYF TGCAGCGTTGTGGGCCGCGCCTCCTACGAGCAGTACTTC
TRBJ1-3 TRBV2 12 - - CASSGNGNTIYF TGTGCCAGCAGTGGTAACGGAAACACCATATATTTT
TRBJ2-7 TRBV2 12 - TRBD1 CASGTAVYEQYF TGTGCCAGCGGGACAGCAGTCTACGAGCAGTACTTC
TRBJ1-1 TRBV7-2 12 - - CASSTGVPEAFF TGTGCCAGCAGTACCGGGGTCCCTGAAGCTTTCTTT
TRBJ1-6 TRBV12-3/TRBV12-4 14 - - CAISDLSENSPLHF TGTGCCATCAGTGATCTTTCGGAGAATTCACCCCTCCACTTT
TRBJ1-2 TRBV6-5 15 - - CASHRAGHSPYGYTF TGTGCCAGCCACCGGGCCGGGCATTCACCCTATGGCTACACCTTC
TRBJ2-7 TRBV24-1 15 - TRBD1 CATSDRDRVPYEQYF TGTGCCACCAGTGACCGGGACAGGGTTCCCTACGAGCAGTACTTC
TRBJ2-3 TRBV7-9 14 - - CASSPQRIPDTQYF TGTGCCAGCAGCCCACAGAGGATCCCAGATACGCAGTATTTT
TRBJ1-2 TRBV7-8 15 - - CASSRKGPSNYGYTF TGTGCCAGCAGCCGGAAGGGGCCTAGTAACTATGGCTACACCTTC
TRBJ1-1 TRBV14 14 - - CASSLERMNTEAFF TGTGCCAGCAGCTTAGAACGTATGAACACTGAAGCTTTCTTT
TRBJ1-4 TRBV6-1 16 - - CASSGQGGGGNEKLFF TGTGCCAGCAGTGGCCAGGGCGGAGGAGGTAATGAAAAACTGTTTTTT
TRBJ2-2 TRBV7-8 18 - TRBD2 CASSLATSGGPNTGELFF TGTGCCAGCAGCTTGGCGACTAGCGGGGGCCCGAACACCGGGGAGCTGTTTTTT
TRBJ2-3 TRBV12-3/TRBV12-4 15 many TRBD2 CASSFTSGSTDTQYF TGTGCCAGCAGTTTTACTAGCGGAAGCACAGATACGCAGTATTTT
TRBJ1-2 TRBV9 15 - - CASSGGSALNYGYTF TGTGCCAGCAGCGGTGGATCGGCCCTCAACTATGGCTACACCTTC
TRBJ1-1 TRBV12-3/TRBV12-4 12 many - CASSLGQTEAFF TGTGCCAGCAGTTTGGGGCAGACCGAAGCTTTCTTT
TRBJ2-1 TRBV7-9 14 once - CASSVVGTYNEQFF TGTGCCAGCAGCGTAGTAGGGACTTACAATGAGCAGTTCTTC
TRBJ2-7 TRBV6-2/TRBV6-3 13 once - CASSEQGGYEQYF TGTGCCAGCAGTGAACAAGGGGGGTACGAGCAGTACTTC
TRBJ2-1 TRBV7-9 15 - TRBD2 CASSLSWDGGNEQFF TGTGCCAGCAGCTTATCGTGGGACGGGGGGAATGAGCAGTTCTTC
TRBJ2-1 TRBV11-2 16 many TRBD1 CASSLVGTGVFDEQFF TGTGCCAGCAGCTTAGTAGGGACAGGGGTGTTCGATGAGCAGTTCTTC
TRBJ2-7 TRBV2 15 - - CASSPTGRGAYEQYF TGTGCCAGCAGCCCGACGGGCAGGGGGGCCTACGAGCAGTACTTC
TRBJ1-1 TRBV9 14 - TRBD1 CASRTGQGGTEAFF TGTGCCAGCAGGACTGGACAGGGGGGAACTGAAGCTTTCTTT
TRBJ2-1 TRBV2 12 - TRBD1 CASSDNKGQGFF TGTGCCAGCAGTGACAACAAGGGACAGGGGTTCTTC
TRBJ1-1 TRBV9 14 - - CASSVFWVNTEAFF TGTGCCAGCAGCGTGTTCTGGGTGAACACTGAAGCTTTCTTT
TRBJ1-2 TRBV7-2 15 - TRBD1 CASSLEHRGLYGYTF TGTGCCAGCAGCTTAGAGCACAGGGGGCTCTATGGCTACACCTTC
TRBJ1-2 TRBV12-3/TRBV12-4 15 - TRBD1 CASGQGALSNYGYTF TGTGCCAGTGGACAGGGGGCCCTCTCTAACTATGGCTACACCTTC
TRBJ2-1 TRBV15 14 few - CATSRGTAYNEQFF TGTGCCACCAGCAGAGGGACAGCTTACAATGAGCAGTTCTTC
TRBJ2-7 TRBV7-6 14 many TRBD1 CASSLTGGFDEQYF TGTGCCAGCAGCCTGACAGGGGGATTTGACGAGCAGTACTTC
TRBJ1-4 TRBV10-3 17 - TRBD1 CAISEGLWTGTNEKLFF TGTGCCATCAGTGAGGGGCTATGGACAGGGACTAATGAAAAACTGTTTTTT
TRBJ2-3 TRBV12-3/TRBV12-4 14 many - CASSFSRGPDTQYF TGTGCCAGCAGTTTTTCGCGGGGTCCAGATACGCAGTATTTT
TRBJ2-1 TRBV9 15 - - CASSDERTSYNEQFF TGTGCCAGCAGCGATGAGCGGACCTCCTACAATGAGCAGTTCTTC
TRBJ1-6 TRBV27 15 - - CASSLEGSYNSPLHF TGTGCCAGCAGTTTGGAAGGTTCCTATAATTCACCCCTCCACTTT
TRBJ2-7 TRBV7-2 17 - TRBD2 CASSQGYRAGGTYEQYF TGCGCCAGCAGCCAAGGGTATCGAGCGGGAGGTACCTACGAGCAGTACTTC
TRBJ2-2 TRBV20-1 14 once - CSAKLGTNTGELFF TGCAGTGCTAAGCTAGGGACGAACACCGGGGAGCTGTTTTTT
TRBJ1-4 TRBV6-6 18 - TRBD1 CASSYPKGGGTDNEKLFF TGTGCCAGCAGTTATCCCAAGGGGGGCGGGACAGATAATGAAAAACTGTTTTTT
TRBJ2-5 TRBV7-9 16 many TRBD2 CASSPGLAGLIETQYF TGTGCCAGCAGCCCTGGACTAGCGGGACTCATTGAGACCCAGTACTTC
TRBJ1-1 TRBV25-1 15 - - CASSEWKAGATEAFF TGTGCCAGCAGTGAATGGAAGGCAGGGGCGACTGAAGCTTTCTTT
TRBJ1-5 TRBV4-1 16 - - CASSPGGARGNQPQHF TGCGCCAGCAGCCCCGGGGGGGCGAGGGGCAATCAGCCCCAGCATTTT
TRBJ1-4 TRBV7-9 16 - - CASSLSRTGLGEKLFF TGTGCCAGCAGCTTATCTCGTACAGGACTAGGTGAAAAACTGTTTTTC
TRBJ1-2 TRBV24-1 16 few - CATSDLGRGPNYGYTF TGTGCCACCAGTGATTTGGGGAGGGGACCGAACTATGGCTACACCTTC
TRBJ2-7 TRBV9 14 many TRBD2 CASSPGLAGYEQYF TGTGCCAGCAGCCCGGGACTAGCGGGCTACGAGCAGTACTTC
TRBJ1-4 TRBV15 12 many - CATSGLGEKLFF TGTGCCACCTCCGGACTGGGGGAAAAACTGTTTTTT
TRBJ1-1 TRBV10-3 12 few - CAISSVGTEAFF TGTGCCATCAGTTCAGTTGGGACTGAAGCTTTCTTT
TRBJ2-5 TRBV7-2 15 - - CASSFHGTPGETQYF TGTGCCAGCAGCTTCCACGGGACACCCGGGGAGACCCAGTACTTC